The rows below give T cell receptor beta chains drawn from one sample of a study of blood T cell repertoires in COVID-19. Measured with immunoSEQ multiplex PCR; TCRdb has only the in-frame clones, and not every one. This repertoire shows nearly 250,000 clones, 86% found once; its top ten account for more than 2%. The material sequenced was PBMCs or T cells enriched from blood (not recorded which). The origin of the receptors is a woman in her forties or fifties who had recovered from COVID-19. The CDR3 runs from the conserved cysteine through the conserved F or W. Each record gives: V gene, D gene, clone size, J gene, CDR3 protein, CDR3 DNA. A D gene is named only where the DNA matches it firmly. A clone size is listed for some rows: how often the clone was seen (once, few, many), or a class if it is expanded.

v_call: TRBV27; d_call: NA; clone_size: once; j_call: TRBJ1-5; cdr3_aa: CATKAGAASEPQHF; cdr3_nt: TGTGCCACGAAGGCAGGGGCGGCATCCGAGCCCCAGCATTTT
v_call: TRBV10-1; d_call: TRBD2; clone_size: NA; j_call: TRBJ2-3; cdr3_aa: CASTPPGGRILDTQYF; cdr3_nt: TGCGCCAGCACCCCCCCGGGGGGGCGAATTTTAGATACGCAGTATTTT
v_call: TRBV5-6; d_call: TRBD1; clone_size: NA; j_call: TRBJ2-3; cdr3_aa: CASSLVEDRGSYF; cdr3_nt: TGTGCCAGCAGCTTAGTAGAGGACAGGGGCTCCTATTTT
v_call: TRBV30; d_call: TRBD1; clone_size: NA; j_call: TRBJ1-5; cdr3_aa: CAWTKQGIDQPQHF; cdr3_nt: TGTGCCTGGACCAAACAGGGGATTGATCAGCCCCAGCATTTT
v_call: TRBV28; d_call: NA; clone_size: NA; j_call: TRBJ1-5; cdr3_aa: CASRRPGSDQPQHF; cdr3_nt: TGTGCCAGCAGGCGCCCGGGGTCAGACCAGCCCCAGCATTTT
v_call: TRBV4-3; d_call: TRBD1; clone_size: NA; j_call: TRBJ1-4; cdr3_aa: CASSQESATGEKLFF; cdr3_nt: TGCGCCAGCAGCCAAGAGAGCGCGACAGGGGAAAAACTGTTTTTT
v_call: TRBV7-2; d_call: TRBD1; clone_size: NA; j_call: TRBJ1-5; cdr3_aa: CASSLRGQGQPQHF; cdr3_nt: TGTGCCAGCAGCTTAAGAGGACAGGGTCAGCCCCAGCATTTT
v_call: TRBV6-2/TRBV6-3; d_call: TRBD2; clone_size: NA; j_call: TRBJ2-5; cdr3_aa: CASSSGSGSLQETQYF; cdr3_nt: TGTGCCAGCAGTTCTGGTAGCGGGAGCCTCCAAGAGACCCAGTACTTC
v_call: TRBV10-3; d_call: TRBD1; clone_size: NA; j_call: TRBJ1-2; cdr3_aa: CAISPGQEVYGYTF; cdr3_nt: TGTGCCATCAGTCCGGGACAGGAGGTCTATGGCTACACCTTC
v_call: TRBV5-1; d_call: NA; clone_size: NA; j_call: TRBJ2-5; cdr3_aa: CASSPLAPDQETQYF; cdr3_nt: TGCGCCAGCAGCCCTCTAGCGCCCGACCAAGAGACCCAGTACTTC
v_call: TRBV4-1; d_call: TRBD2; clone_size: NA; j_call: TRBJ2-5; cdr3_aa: CASSQRTRGYQETQYF; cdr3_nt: TGCGCCAGCAGCCAGCGGACTAGAGGATACCAAGAGACCCAGTACTTC
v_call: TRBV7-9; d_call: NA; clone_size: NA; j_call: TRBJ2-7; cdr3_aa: CASSFGVSEQYF; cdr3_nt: TGTGCCAGCAGCTTTGGAGTTTCCGAGCAGTACTTC
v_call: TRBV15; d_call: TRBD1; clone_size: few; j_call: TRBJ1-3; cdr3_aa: CATSRDKGAAGNTIYF; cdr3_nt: TGTGCCACCAGCAGAGACAAGGGGGCGGCTGGAAACACCATATATTTT
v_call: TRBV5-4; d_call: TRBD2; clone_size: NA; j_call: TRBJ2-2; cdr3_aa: CASSLALAGGFPGELFF; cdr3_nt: TGTGCCAGCAGCTTGGCCCTAGCGGGGGGGTTCCCCGGGGAGCTGTTTTTT
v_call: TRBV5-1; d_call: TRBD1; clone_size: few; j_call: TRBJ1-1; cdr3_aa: CASSLFVTGTNTEAFF; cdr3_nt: TGCGCCAGCAGCTTGTTTGTGACAGGGACAAACACTGAAGCTTTCTTT